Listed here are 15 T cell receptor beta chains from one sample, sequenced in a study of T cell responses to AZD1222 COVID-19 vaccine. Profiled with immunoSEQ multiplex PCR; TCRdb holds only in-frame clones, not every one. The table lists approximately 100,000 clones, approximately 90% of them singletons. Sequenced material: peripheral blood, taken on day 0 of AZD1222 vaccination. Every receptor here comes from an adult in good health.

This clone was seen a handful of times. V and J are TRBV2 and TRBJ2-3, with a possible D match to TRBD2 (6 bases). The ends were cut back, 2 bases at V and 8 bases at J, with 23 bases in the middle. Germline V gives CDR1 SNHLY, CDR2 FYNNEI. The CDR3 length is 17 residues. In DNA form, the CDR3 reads TGTGCCAGCAGTGAAAGTCCCTCGGGAGAGGGGCTGGGTACGCAGTATTTT. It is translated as CASSESPSGEGLGTQYF.

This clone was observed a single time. The CDR3 sequence is CATSREQWQPQHF. CDR3 DNA: TGTGCCACCAGCAGAGAACAGTGGCAGCCCCAGCATTTT. J is TRBJ1-5 and V is TRBV15; D gene unclear. V shed 0 bases and J shed 7 bases, with 7 bases lying between them. The CDR3 extends over 13 amino acids. In germline, CDR1 is LNHNV, CDR2 YYDKDF (reference sequence). Full variable domain (outside the CDR3, taken from reference TRBV15 and TRBJ1-5): DAMVIQNPRYQVTQFGKPVTLSCSQTLNHNVMYWYQQKSSQAPKLLFHYYDKDFNNEADTPDNFQSRRPNTSFCFLDIRSPGLGDTAMYLCATSREQWQPQHFGDGTRLSIL.

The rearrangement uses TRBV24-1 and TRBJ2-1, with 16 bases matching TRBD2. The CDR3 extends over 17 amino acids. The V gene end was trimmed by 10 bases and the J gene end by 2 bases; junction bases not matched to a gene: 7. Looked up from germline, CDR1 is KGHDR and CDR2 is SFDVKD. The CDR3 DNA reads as TGTGCCACGGACCCCGGGACTAGCGGGAGGGCCTACAATGAGCAGTTCTTC. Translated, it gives CATDPGTSGRAYNEQFF.

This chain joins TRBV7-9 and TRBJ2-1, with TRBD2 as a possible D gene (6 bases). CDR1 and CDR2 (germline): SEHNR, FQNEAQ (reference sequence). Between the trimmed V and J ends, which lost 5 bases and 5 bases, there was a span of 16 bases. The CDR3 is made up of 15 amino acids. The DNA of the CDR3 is TGTGCCAGCAGCCTCTGGGTGGGAGGAAACAATGAGCAGTTCTTC. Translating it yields CASSLWVGGNNEQFF.

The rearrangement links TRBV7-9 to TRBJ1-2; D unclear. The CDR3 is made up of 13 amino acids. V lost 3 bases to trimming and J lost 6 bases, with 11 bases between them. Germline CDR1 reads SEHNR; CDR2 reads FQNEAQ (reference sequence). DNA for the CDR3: TGTGCCAGCAGCTTCGACTTGACTAATGGCTACACCTTC. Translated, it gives CASSFDLTNGYTF.

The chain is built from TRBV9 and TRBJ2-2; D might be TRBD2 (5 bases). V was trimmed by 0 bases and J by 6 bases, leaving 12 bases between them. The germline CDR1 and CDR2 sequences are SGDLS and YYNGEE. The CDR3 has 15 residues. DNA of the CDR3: TGTGCCAGCAGCGTAGGTCTAGCCACCGCCGGGGAGCTGTTTTTT. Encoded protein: CASSVGLATAGELFF. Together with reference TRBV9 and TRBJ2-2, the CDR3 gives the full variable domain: DSGVTQTPKHLITATGQRVTLRCSPRSGDLSVYWYQQSLDQGLQFLIQYYNGEERAKGNILERFSAQQFPDLHSELNLSSLELGDSALYFCASSVGLATAGELFFGEGSRLTVL.

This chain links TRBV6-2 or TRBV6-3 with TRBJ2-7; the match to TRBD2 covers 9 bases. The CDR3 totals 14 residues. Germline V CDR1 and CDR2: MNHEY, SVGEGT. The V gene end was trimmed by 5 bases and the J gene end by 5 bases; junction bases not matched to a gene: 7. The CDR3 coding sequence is TGTGCCAGCAGTAGGGTTAGCGGGAGCCACGAGCAGTACTTC. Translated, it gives CASSRVSGSHEQYF.

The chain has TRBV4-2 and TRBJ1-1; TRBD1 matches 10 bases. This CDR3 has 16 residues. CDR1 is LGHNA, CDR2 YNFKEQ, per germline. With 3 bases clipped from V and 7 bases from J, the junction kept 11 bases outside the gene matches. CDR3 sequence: CASSQGDRGVSGEAFF. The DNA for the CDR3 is TGTGCCAGCAGCCAGGGGGACAGGGGAGTCTCGGGTGAAGCTTTCTTT.

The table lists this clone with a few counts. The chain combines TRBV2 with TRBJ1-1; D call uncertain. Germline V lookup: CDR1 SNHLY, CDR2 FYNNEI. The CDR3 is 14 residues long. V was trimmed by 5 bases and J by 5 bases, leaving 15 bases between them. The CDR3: CASSIKTVRTEAFF. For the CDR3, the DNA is TGTGCCAGCAGTATTAAGACGGTGAGGACTGAAGCTTTCTTT.

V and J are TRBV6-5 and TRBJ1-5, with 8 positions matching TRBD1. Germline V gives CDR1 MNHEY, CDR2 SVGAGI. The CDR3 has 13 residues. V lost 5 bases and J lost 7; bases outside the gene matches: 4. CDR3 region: CASSLGQGQPQHF. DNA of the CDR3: TGTGCCAGCAGTCTTGGACAGGGCCAGCCCCAGCATTTT.

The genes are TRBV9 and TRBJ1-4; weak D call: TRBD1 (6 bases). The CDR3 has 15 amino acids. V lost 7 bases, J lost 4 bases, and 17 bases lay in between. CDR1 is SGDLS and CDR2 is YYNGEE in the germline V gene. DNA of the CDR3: TGTGCCAGCGGATTGGGGGACATCCGTAATGAAAAACTGTTTTTT. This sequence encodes CASGLGDIRNEKLFF. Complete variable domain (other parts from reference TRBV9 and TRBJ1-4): DSGVTQTPKHLITATGQRVTLRCSPRSGDLSVYWYQQSLDQGLQFLIQYYNGEERAKGNILERFSAQQFPDLHSELNLSSLELGDSALYFCASGLGDIRNEKLFFGSGTQLSVL.

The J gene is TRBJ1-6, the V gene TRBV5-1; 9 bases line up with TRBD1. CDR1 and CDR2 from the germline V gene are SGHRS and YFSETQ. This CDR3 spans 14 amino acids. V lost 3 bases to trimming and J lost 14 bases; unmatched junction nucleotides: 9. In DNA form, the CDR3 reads TGCGCCAGCAGCTCAACAGGGGGCCCCGTTGCCCTCCACTTT. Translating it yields CASSSTGGPVALHF.

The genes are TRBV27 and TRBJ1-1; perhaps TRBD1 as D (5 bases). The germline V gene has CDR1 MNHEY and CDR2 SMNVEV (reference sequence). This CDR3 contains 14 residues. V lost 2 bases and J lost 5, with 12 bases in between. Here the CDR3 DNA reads TGTGCCAGCAGTTTAATTCAGGGACGGACTGAAGCTTTCTTT. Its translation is CASSLIQGRTEAFF.

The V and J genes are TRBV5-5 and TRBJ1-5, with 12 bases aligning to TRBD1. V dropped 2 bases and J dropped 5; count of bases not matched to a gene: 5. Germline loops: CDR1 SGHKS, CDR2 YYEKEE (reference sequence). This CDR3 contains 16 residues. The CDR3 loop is CASSFGTGGEDQPQHF. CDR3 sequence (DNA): TGTGCCAGCAGCTTCGGGACAGGGGGCGAGGATCAGCCCCAGCATTTT.

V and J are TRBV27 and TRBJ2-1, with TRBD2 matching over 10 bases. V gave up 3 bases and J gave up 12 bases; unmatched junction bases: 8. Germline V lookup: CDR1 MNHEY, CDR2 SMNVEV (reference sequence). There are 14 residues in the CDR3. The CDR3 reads CASSFNLAGARQFF. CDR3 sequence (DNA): TGTGCCAGCAGTTTTAACCTAGCGGGAGCTAGGCAGTTCTTC.